This TCR beta chain emerged from a study of cytomegalovirus exposure and HLA in healthy donors. With 60 Vbeta and 13 Jbeta primers, the PCR was carried out. Assay: immunoSEQ multiplex PCR; the TCRdb copy retains only in-frame clones and omits some. The sample holds roughly 77,000 clones, 60% to 80% seen once. The length of the CDR3 is 16 residues. After removal of 5 bases from V and 2 bases from J, the junction contained 11 bases not matched to a gene. Germline values: CDR1 MNHEY, CDR2 SMNVEV (reference sequence). The chain recombines TRBV27 with TRBJ2-7; 8 bases match TRBD1. This clonotype was obtained from a woman aged 40 to 50 in good health and CMV-seropositive. The sample consisted of PBMCs. CDR3 nucleotides: TGTGCCAGCAGTAACCCGGGACAGGTTGGACCCTACGAGCAGTACTTC. Protein: CASSNPGQVGPYEQYF.